These 20 T cell receptor beta chains were all obtained from the same sample, sequenced in a study of Ad26.COV2.S vaccination and SARS-CoV-2 variants. TCRdb's copy holds only in-frame clones and misses some; the assay was immunoSEQ multiplex PCR. The data show 300,000 to 350,000 clones, roughly 84% seen once. Treatment indicated: approximately 18 received Ad26.COV2.S at low or high dose, single or two shots; roughly five received placebo; per-sample allocation not given. Day 63 after the first vaccine or placebo injection was the time point for sampling. Sequencing was performed on peripheral blood, taken in a trial of Ad26.COV2.S vaccine versus placebo. Receptors originate from a person between 18 and 59 years old who received the Ad26.COV2.S COVID-19 vaccine or a placebo.

The chain recombines TRBV5-1 with TRBJ1-5; D is perhaps TRBD1 (5 bases). Deletions cut 4 bases from V and 4 bases from J, with 12 bases between. CDR3 size: 14 residues. Germline CDR1 reads SGHRS; CDR2 reads YFSETQ. CDR3 residues: CASSDQGGNQPQHF. CDR3 in DNA: TGCGCCAGCAGCGACCAGGGAGGTAATCAGCCCCAGCATTTT.

The V call is TRBV3-1 (or the pseudogene TRBV3-2), the J call TRBJ1-3; D perhaps matches TRBD1 (5 bases). The CDR3 loop spans 17 amino acids. Trimming removed 3 bases from V and 4 bases from J, with 19 bases in between. Germline V lookup: CDR1 LGHDT, CDR2 YNNKEL (reference sequence). The CDR3 DNA follows: TGTGCCAGCAGCCAGATGTCGGGAATGGGGGTCGGAAACACCATATATTTT. Translated, it gives CASSQMSGMGVGNTIYF.

The chain employs TRBV9 and TRBJ1-1; D gene unclear. The V end lost 0 bases, the J end lost 5 bases, and 11 bases lay between the germline ends. Germline V gene lookup returns CDR1 SGDLS and CDR2 YYNGEE. The CDR3 consists of 14 residues. CDR3 amino acids: CASSVDIVGTEAFF. The CDR3 DNA sequence: TGTGCCAGCAGCGTAGATATAGTGGGGACTGAAGCTTTCTTT.

This clone was counted a few times. V usage is TRBV18 and J usage is TRBJ1-6; 8 bases align to TRBD1. V trimming: 6 bases; J trimming: 6 bases; junction bases outside the gene matches: 16. The CDR3 is 18 amino acids. Germline lookup yields CDR1 KGHSH and CDR2 LQKENI. Written as DNA, the CDR3 is TGTGCCAGCTCGACCAAACAGCAGGGGGCCGGTGGTAATTCACCCCTCCACTTT. Protein product: CASSTKQQGAGGNSPLHF.

The V and J genes are TRBV5-1 and TRBJ2-2; 12 bases map to TRBD2. The V gene's germline CDR1 is SGHRS and CDR2 YFSETQ. CDR3 length equals 15 residues. J gave up 7 bases and V 1 base, and 2 bases lay outside the gene matches. CDR3 nucleotide sequence: TGCGCCAGCAGCTTGACTAGCGGGGGGAACGGGGAGCTGTTTTTT. Its protein product is CASSLTSGGNGELFF. The full variable domain, with the rest looked up from reference TRBV5-1 and TRBJ2-2, is KAGVTQTPRYLIKTRGQQVTLSCSPISGHRSVSWYQQTPGQGLQFLFEYFSETQRNKGNFPGRFSGRQFSNSRSEMNVSTLELGDSALYLCASSLTSGGNGELFFGEGSRLTVL.

The chain joins TRBV5-8 to TRBJ2-5; D perhaps matches TRBD1 (5 bases). The CDR3 consists of 14 residues. V was trimmed by 4 bases and J by 5 bases, leaving 15 bases between them. Germline-derived CDR1 and CDR2 are SGHTS and YDEGEE. The DNA for the CDR3 is TGTGCCAGCAGCCCGATGACAGTGTGGGAGACCCAGTACTTC. It translates to CASSPMTVWETQYF.

The rearrangement uses TRBV9 and TRBJ2-1; D perhaps matches TRBD2 (5 bases). V lost 4 bases to trimming and J lost 5 bases, with 16 bases between them. The CDR3 runs 15 residues. Germline CDR1 and CDR2: SGDLS and YYNGEE. CDR3 protein: CASSPRGRDNNEQFF. DNA for the CDR3: TGTGCCAGCAGCCCACGGGGTAGGGATAACAATGAGCAGTTCTTC.

In its sample, this clone was seen a few times. The J gene is TRBJ1-6, the V gene TRBV5-1, with D maybe TRBD1 (5 bases). Germline-derived CDR1 and CDR2 are SGHRS and YFSETQ. V was trimmed by 0 bases and J by 10 bases, leaving 14 bases between them. The CDR3 is 15 residues long. CDR3 residues: CASSLVLGAGSPLHF. DNA of the CDR3: TGCGCCAGCAGCTTGGTTTTAGGGGCCGGATCACCCCTCCACTTT. Variable domain in full (rest from reference TRBV5-1 and TRBJ1-6): KAGVTQTPRYLIKTRGQQVTLSCSPISGHRSVSWYQQTPGQGLQFLFEYFSETQRNKGNFPGRFSGRQFSNSRSEMNVSTLELGDSALYLCASSLVLGAGSPLHFGNGTRLTVT.

This CDR3 reads CAWSLSSYNSPLHF. In DNA, the CDR3 is TGTGCCTGGAGTCTGAGCTCCTATAATTCACCCCTCCACTTT. The chain joins TRBV30 to TRBJ1-6; D gene ambiguous. Germline V gene data show CDR1 as GTSNPN and CDR2 as SVGIG (reference sequence). Trimming pared 2 bases from V and 0 bases from J, leaving 5 bases between. There are 14 residues in the CDR3.

V and J are TRBV6-4 and TRBJ2-2; the D gene is possibly TRBD2 (5 bases). The CDR3 sequence is 15 residues long. The V end was cut by 3 bases, the J end by 4 bases, with 12 bases between. The germline V gene encodes CDR1 MRHNA and CDR2 SNTAGT. This CDR3 reads CASSEHGESTGELFF. The CDR3 coding sequence is TGTGCCAGCAGTGAACACGGGGAGTCCACCGGGGAGCTGTTTTTT.

The CDR3 protein is CASSLYLNTEAFF. DNA of the CDR3: TGTGCCAGCAGCCTTTATCTAAACACTGAAGCTTTCTTT. This sequence joins TRBV7-9 and TRBJ1-1; no clear D. V gave up 5 bases and J gave up 2 bases, with 9 bases separating them. Germline V gives CDR1 SEHNR, CDR2 FQNEAQ (reference sequence). The CDR3 extends over 13 amino acids. Combining the CDR3 with reference TRBV7-9 and TRBJ1-1 gives the whole variable domain DTGVSQNPRHKITKRGQNVTFRCDPISEHNRLYWYRQTLGQGPEFLTYFQNEAQLEKSRLLSDRFSAERPKGSFSTLEIQRTEQGDSAMYLCASSLYLNTEAFFGQGTRLTVV.

The chain is built from TRBV5-1 and TRBJ1-2; unclear D gene. V lost 1 base and J 6 bases, leaving 13 bases between the germline ends. The CDR3 is made up of 14 amino acids. Per the germline V gene, CDR1 is SGHRS and CDR2 is YFSETQ. This CDR3 is CASSLHMGGDGYTF. CDR3 in DNA: TGCGCCAGCAGCTTGCATATGGGTGGGGATGGCTACACCTTC.

V and J are TRBV11-2 and TRBJ1-2, with TRBD1 as a possible D gene (5 bases). Germline CDR1 reads SGHAT; CDR2 reads FQNNGV. The CDR3 runs to 13 residues. Trimming removed 11 bases at V and 4 bases at J, with 17 bases between. The CDR3 region has the DNA TGTGCCTCGGCCCCGGGGGAGGGCTATGGCTACACCTTC. It translates to CASAPGEGYGYTF.

The CDR3 spells CASSQRHSYEQYF. Written as DNA, the CDR3 is TGTGCCAGCAGCCAACGCCACTCCTACGAGCAGTACTTC. This chain connects TRBV3-1 (or the pseudogene TRBV3-2) to TRBJ2-7, with D unclear. Trimming took off 2 bases at V and 0 bases at J, with 5 bases between the two ends. Germline CDR1 is LGHDT and CDR2 is YNNKEL (reference sequence). The CDR3 has 13 residues.

The V and J genes are TRBV6-5 and TRBJ1-1, with D uncertain. Trimming removed 2 bases at V and 0 bases at J, with 7 bases between. Germline values: CDR1 MNHEY, CDR2 SVGAGI. The CDR3 totals 14 residues. The CDR3 DNA reads as TGTGCCAGCAGTTACCCGGGATTGAACACTGAAGCTTTCTTT. This codes for CASSYPGLNTEAFF.

The V and J genes are TRBV5-6 and TRBJ1-2; D is possibly TRBD1 (6 bases). The CDR3 spans 14 residues. Per the germline V gene, CDR1 is SGHDT and CDR2 is YYEEEE. V was shortened by 4 bases and J by 2 bases, with 12 bases between the two germline ends. The CDR3 DNA follows: TGTGCCAGCAGCGGATCGCAGGGGAACTATGGCTACACCTTC. Amino acids: CASSGSQGNYGYTF.

V gene TRBV7-2 combines with J gene TRBJ1-6; the D gene is possibly TRBD1 (6 bases). The CDR3 contains 15 residues. The germline V gene has CDR1 SGHTA and CDR2 FQGNSA. Trimming cost V 6 bases and J 6 bases, with 15 bases left between them. CDR3 sequence (DNA): TGTGCCAGCAGTCGGGTGCAGGGGAGTAATTCACCCCTCCACTTT. Residues: CASSRVQGSNSPLHF.

The J gene is TRBJ2-1, the V gene TRBV29-1; no clear D. V lost 4 bases and J lost 7, with 8 bases in between. CDR1 and CDR2 from the germline V gene are SQVTM and ANQGSEA. CDR3 length equals 11 residues. This chain's CDR3 is CSVGQLNEQFF. CDR3 nucleotide sequence: TGCAGCGTTGGCCAATTAAATGAGCAGTTCTTC.

The chain couples TRBV20-1 to TRBJ2-1; a weak D match, TRBD2 (6 bases). The V gene lost 3 bases and the J gene lost 9 bases, with 9 bases spanning the gap. Germline CDR1 DFQATT, CDR2 SNEGSKA (reference sequence). The CDR3 length is 11 residues. This CDR3 reads CSARWRVEQFF. In DNA form, the CDR3 reads TGCAGTGCTAGGTGGAGGGTTGAGCAGTTCTTC.

The chain carries TRBV9 and TRBJ2-7; 7 bases align to TRBD2. This CDR3 is built from 13 residues. V lost 3 bases, J lost 3 bases, and 3 bases stayed unmatched. Germline CDR1 reads SGDLS; CDR2 reads YYNGEE. For the CDR3, the DNA is TGTGCCAGCAGCGCCGGACTAGTCTACGAGCAGTACTTC. This codes for CASSAGLVYEQYF.